This T cell receptor (beta chain) was captured by sequencing in a study of blood T cell repertoires in COVID-19. About the study: The United States, Italy and Spain were the sources of the acute and convalescent COVID-19 samples. Nucleic acid was either cDNA or gDNA, and it came from T cells, B-cell-depleted T cells, or PBMCs.

Per the original methods: Scientists estimated how many nucleated cells there were by amplifying reference gene primers. Method: immunoSEQ multiplex PCR; TCRdb's copy keeps in-frame clones and lacks some. V, J and clone size are taken as reported in that table, and D and trimming were inferred from the DNA itself. The repertoire has 300,000 to 400,000 clones, approximately 89% of them found once; the top ten carry approximately 7.8%. The receptor was derived from a woman aged 45-65 years who had recovered from COVID-19. The sequenced sample consisted of peripheral blood.

For the CDR3, the DNA is TGTGCCAGTAGTTCGACAGGGAACCCGACCTACGAGCAGTACTTC. Its protein product is CASSSTGNPTYEQYF. This chain joins TRBV19 and TRBJ2-7; 7 bases are a match to TRBD1. V lost 5 bases to trimming and J lost 2 bases; unmatched junction nucleotides: 9. CDR1 is LNHDA, CDR2 SQIVND, per germline (reference sequence). The CDR3 length is 15 residues. Full variable domain (missing parts from reference TRBV19 and TRBJ2-7): DGGITQSPKYLFRKEGQNVTLSCEQNLNHDAMYWYRQDPGQGLRLIYYSQIVNDFQKGDIAEGYSVSREKKESFPLTVTSAQKNPTAFYLCASSSTGNPTYEQYFGPGTRLTVT.